This is a list of T cell receptor beta chains from one sample in a study of human T cells and chemical hapten exposure. TCRdb itself ran the RACE reads through MiXCR, one entry per CDR3 protein. The sample has tens of thousands of distinct CDR3 sequences; 9.6% are singletons. The sample in question was whole blood, obtained in connection with sensitization to the hapten diphenylcyclopropenone (DPC). The receptors come from a woman in her twenties or thirties with alopecia areata. Some clones in this sample may be carry-over from other donors' samples. CDR3s include the opening cysteine and the closing phenylalanine or tryptophan. The order of the fields is CDR3 length, J gene, V gene, CDR3 protein.

>17|TRBJ2-1|TRBV7-7
CASSLNIGLAGGNEQFF
>16|TRBJ2-3|TRBV30
CAWSGNRDTSTDTQYF
>11|TRBJ2-7|TRBV20-1
CSARLRLEQYF
>18|TRBJ2-7|TRBV4-2
CASSQDVAGVEKYYEQYF
>14|TRBJ2-5|TRBV9
CASSVEPYEETQYF
>14|TRBJ2-2|TRBV5-6
CASSLDPSTGELFF
>14|TRBJ2-3|TRBV9
CASSAGGLTDTQYF
>16|TRBJ1-5|TRBV12-3/TRBV12-4
CASSLALFPGNQPQHF
>14|TRBJ2-5|TRBV3-1
CASSPAQGGKTQYF
>13|TRBJ2-1|TRBV30
CAWRKSGVNEQFF
>15|TRBJ1-2|TRBV7-9
CASSDGQGSLYGYTF
>14|TRBJ1-2|TRBV5-4
CASTPDRGTRGYTF
>15|TRBJ2-7|TRBV12-3/TRBV12-4
CASSSWGANSYEQYF
>13|TRBJ1-1|TRBV25-1
CASLRDSDTEAFF
>13|TRBJ2-7|TRBV29-1
CSVGGTGPYEQYF
>12|TRBJ2-1|TRBV6-2/TRBV6-3
CASSNTGSEQFF
>14|TRBJ2-7|TRBV7-2
CASSHPGRPYEQYF
>14|TRBJ2-3|TRBV9
CASSPSGFADTQYF
>16|TRBJ2-5|TRBV6-2/TRBV6-3
CASSYGAGNSQETQYF
>15|TRBJ2-3|TRBV7-2
CASSPTGSVGDTQYF
>14|TRBJ2-3|TRBV12-3/TRBV12-4
CASSFGLITDTQYF
>16|TRBJ2-5|TRBV7-6
CASSLDAGGRQETQYF
>12|TRBJ1-4|TRBV7-9
CASRAGNEKLFF
>16|TRBJ2-7|TRBV28
CASSLKLAGNSYEQYF
>15|TRBJ1-5|TRBV23-1
CASSPRARGNQPQHF
>13|TRBJ2-1|TRBV30
CAWRGTGLSEQFF
>16|TRBJ2-3|TRBV5-1
CASSPRTESFTDTQYF
>11|TRBJ1-5|TRBV7-9
CASSLEDVLHF
>14|TRBJ1-5|TRBV7-2
CASSQGQVNQPQHF
>15|TRBJ1-2|TRBV5-4
CASFTRDRPFYGYTF
>14|TRBJ2-3|TRBV12-3/TRBV12-4
CASSPGQGGDTQYF
>19|TRBJ1-1|TRBV28
CASSLGSRLGQPMNTEAFF
>13|TRBJ2-5|TRBV7-2
CASSRGTIETQYF
>13|TRBJ2-7|TRBV27
CASATGTYNEQYF
>13|TRBJ2-1|TRBV20-1
CSARGQIHNEQFF
>13|TRBJ1-2|TRBV7-2
CASSLGSLYGYTF
>14|TRBJ2-7|TRBV18
CASSQLDSSYEQYF
>16|TRBJ2-1|TRBV2
CASSESSGGYYNEQFF
>15|TRBJ2-3|TRBV28
CASRAGTLSADTQYF
>12|TRBJ2-7|TRBV19
CASKGGPYEQYF
>11|TRBJ2-7|TRBV20-1
CSAQDNSEQYF
>15|TRBJ2-7|TRBV7-2
CASSLERGGHHEQYF
>14|TRBJ2-7|TRBV7-2
CASSFQDRDYEQYF
>16|TRBJ2-6|TRBV7-8
CASSLAQQLGANVLTF
>13|TRBJ1-2|TRBV30
CAWRTGGAGGYTF
>15|TRBJ1-5|TRBV6-2/TRBV6-3
CASTPEAAYNQPQHF
>17|TRBJ2-1|TRBV5-6
CASSFSPSYPRGNEQFF
>15|TRBJ1-6|TRBV6-5
CASSPGTGTGSPLHF
>12|TRBJ2-1|TRBV18
CASSPQMDEQFF
>14|TRBJ1-4|TRBV7-8
CASRPGTTNEKLFF
>15|TRBJ2-3|TRBV9
CASSVVPVGTDTQYF
>13|TRBJ1-1|TRBV9
CASSVHKNTEAFF
>15|TRBJ2-5|TRBV10-2
CASSERGRGQETQYF
>14|TRBJ1-6|TRBV4-2
CASSQDLGDSPLHF
>13|TRBJ2-2|TRBV7-2
CASTSRNTGELFF
>13|TRBJ1-1|TRBV14
CASSQGRLYEAFF
>16|TRBJ2-7|TRBV14
CASSQDRWRAPYEQYF
>14|TRBJ2-3|TRBV2
CASRGGVSTDTQYF
>13|TRBJ1-2|TRBV12-3/TRBV12-4
CASSKDTGYGYTF
>18|TRBJ2-1|TRBV6-6
CASNPGQGLHFSYNEQFF